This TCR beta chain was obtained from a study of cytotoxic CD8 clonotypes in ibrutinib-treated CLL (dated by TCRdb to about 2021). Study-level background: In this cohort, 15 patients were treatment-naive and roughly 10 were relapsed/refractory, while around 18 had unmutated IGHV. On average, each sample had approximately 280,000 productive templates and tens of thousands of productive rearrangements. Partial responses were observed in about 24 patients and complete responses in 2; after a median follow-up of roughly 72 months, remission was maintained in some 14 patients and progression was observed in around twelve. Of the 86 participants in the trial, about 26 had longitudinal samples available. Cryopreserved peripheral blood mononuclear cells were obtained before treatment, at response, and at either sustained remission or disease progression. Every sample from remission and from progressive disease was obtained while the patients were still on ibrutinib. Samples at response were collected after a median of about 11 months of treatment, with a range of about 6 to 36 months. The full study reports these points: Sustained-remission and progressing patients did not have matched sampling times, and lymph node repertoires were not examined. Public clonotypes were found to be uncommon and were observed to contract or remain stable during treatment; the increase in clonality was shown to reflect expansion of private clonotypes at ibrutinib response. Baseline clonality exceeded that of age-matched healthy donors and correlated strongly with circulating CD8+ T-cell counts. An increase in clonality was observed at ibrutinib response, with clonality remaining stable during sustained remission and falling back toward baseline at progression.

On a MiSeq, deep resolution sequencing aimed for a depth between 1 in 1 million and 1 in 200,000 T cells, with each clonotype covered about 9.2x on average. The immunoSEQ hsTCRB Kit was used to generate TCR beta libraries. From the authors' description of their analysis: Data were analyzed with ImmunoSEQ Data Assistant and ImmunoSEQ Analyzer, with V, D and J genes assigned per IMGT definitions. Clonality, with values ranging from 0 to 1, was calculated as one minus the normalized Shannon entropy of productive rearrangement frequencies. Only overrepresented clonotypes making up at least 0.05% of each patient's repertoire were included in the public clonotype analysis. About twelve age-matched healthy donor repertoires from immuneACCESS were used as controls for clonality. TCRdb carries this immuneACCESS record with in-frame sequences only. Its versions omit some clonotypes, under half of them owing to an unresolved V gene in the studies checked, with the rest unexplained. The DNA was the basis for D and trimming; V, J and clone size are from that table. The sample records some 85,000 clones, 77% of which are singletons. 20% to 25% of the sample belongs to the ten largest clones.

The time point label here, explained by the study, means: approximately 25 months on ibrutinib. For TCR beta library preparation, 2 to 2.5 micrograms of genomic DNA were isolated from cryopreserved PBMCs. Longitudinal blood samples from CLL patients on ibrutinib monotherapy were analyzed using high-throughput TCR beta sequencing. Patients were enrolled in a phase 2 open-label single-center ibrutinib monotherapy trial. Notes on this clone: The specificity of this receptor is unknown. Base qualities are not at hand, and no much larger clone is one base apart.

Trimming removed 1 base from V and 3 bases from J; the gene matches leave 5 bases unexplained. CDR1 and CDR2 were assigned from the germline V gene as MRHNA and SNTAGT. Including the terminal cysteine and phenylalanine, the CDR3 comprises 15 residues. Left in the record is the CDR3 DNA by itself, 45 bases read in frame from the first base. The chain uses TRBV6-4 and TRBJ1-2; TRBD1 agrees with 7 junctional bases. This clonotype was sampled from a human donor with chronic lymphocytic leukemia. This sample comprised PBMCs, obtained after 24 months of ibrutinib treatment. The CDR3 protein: CASSDWQGGHYGYTF. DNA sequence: TGTGCCAGCAGTGACTGGCAGGGGGGACACTATGGCTACACCTTC.